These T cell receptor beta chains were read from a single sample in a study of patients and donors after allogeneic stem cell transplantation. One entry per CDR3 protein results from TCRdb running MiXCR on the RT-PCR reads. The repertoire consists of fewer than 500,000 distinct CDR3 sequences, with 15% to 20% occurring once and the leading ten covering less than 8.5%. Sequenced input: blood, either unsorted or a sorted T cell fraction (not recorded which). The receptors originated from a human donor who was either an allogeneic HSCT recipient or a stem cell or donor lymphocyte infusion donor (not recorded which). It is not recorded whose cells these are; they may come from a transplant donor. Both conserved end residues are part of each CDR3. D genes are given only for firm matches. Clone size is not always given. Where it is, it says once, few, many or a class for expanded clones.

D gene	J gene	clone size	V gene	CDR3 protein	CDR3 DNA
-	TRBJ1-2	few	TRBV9	CASSTPRGADYGYTF	TGTGCCAGCAGCACCCCGAGGGGGGCTGACTATGGCTACACCTTC
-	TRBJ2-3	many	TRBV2	CASSELWRGLGDTQYF	TGTGCCAGCAGTGAATTATGGAGGGGGCTTGGTGATACGCAGTATTTT
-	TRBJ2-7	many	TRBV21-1	CASSRGTETYEQYF	TGTGCCAGCAGCAGAGGGACGGAGACCTACGAGCAGTACTTC
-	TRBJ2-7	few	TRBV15	CATSRVSGTYEQYF	TGTGCCACCAGCAGAGTTTCTGGTACCTACGAGCAGTACTTC
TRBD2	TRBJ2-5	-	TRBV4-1	CASSHRTSGRARETQYF	TGCGCCAGCAGCCACCGGACTAGCGGGAGGGCCCGGGAGACCCAGTACTTC
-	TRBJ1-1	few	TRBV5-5	CASSLGSRAVTEAFF	TGTGCCAGCAGCTTGGGATCGCGGGCGGTCACTGAAGCTTTCTTT
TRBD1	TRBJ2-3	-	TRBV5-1	CASSLKGQGSTDTQYF	TGCGCCAGCAGCTTGAAGGGACAGGGGAGCACAGATACGCAGTATTTT
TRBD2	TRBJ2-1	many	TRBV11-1	CASSPPGLAGSKYYNEQFF	TGTGCCAGCAGCCCACCGGGACTAGCGGGATCAAAATACTACAATGAGCAGTTCTTC
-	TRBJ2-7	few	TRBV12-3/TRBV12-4	CASSRKREQYF	TGTGCCAGCAGCCGCAAGAGGGAGCAGTACTTC
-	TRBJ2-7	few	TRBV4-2	CASSQDLGQVAYEQYF	TGTGCCAGCAGCCAAGATCTTGGTCAGGTTGCCTACGAGCAGTACTTC
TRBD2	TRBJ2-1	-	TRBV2	CASSEAGLAGGYNEQFF	TGTGCCAGCAGTGAAGCGGGACTAGCGGGGGGATACAATGAGCAGTTCTTC
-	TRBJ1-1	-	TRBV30	CAWIGAEAFF	TGTGCCTGGATAGGGGCTGAAGCTTTCTTT
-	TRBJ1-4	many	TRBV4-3	CASSQGVIGGYEKLFF	TGCGCCAGCAGCCAAGGAGTAATAGGGGGATACGAAAAACTGTTTTTT
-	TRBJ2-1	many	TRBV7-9	CASSFSIYEQFF	TGTGCCAGCAGCTTTAGTATCTATGAGCAGTTCTTC
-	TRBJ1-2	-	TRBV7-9	CASRGGAYGYTF	TGTGCCAGCAGGGGAGGGGCCTATGGCTACACCTTC
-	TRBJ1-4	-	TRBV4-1	CASSHSEKLFF	TGCGCCAGCAGCCACAGTGAAAAACTGTTTTTT
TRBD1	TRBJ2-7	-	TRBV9	CASSVGQGTYEQYF	TGTGCCAGCAGCGTAGGACAGGGGACCTACGAGCAGTACTTC
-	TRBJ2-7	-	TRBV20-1	CSARIGAEQYF	TGCAGTGCTAGAATCGGGGCCGAGCAGTACTTC
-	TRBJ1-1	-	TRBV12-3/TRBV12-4	CASTRTTEAFF	TGTGCCAGCACCAGGACCACTGAAGCTTTCTTT
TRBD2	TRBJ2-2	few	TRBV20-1	CSARVIEAGKNTGELFF	TGCAGTGCTAGAGTAATCGAAGCGGGAAAGAACACCGGGGAGCTGTTTTTT
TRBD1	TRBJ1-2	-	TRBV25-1	CASLTDRKPYGYTF	TGTGCCAGCCTTACGGACAGGAAGCCCTATGGCTACACCTTC
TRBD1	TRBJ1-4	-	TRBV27	CASIPRGTENEKLFF	TGTGCCAGCATCCCGAGGGGGACAGAGAATGAAAAACTGTTTTTT
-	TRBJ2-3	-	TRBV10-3	CAIGSQGLRGEGSTDTQYF	TGTGCCATCGGTTCGCAGGGTTTACGGGGAGAGGGAAGCACAGATACGCAGTATTTT
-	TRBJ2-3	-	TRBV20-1	CSALQGGATDTQYF	TGCAGTGCTCTGCAGGGGGGAGCCACAGATACGCAGTATTTT
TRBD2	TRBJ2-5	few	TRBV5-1	CASSPPGLAGGETQYF	TGCGCCAGCAGCCCACCGGGACTAGCGGGGGGAGAGACCCAGTACTTC
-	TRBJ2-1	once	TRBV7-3	CASSLTSDYNEQFF	TGTGCCAGCAGCTTAACGTCAGACTACAATGAGCAGTTCTTC
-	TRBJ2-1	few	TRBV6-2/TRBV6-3	CASSSGGPHPNEQFF	TGTGCCAGCAGTTCCGGGGGGCCCCACCCCAATGAGCAGTTCTTC
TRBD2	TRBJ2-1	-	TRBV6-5	CASSSSGGSGDEQFF	TGTGCCAGCAGTTCTAGCGGGGGAAGCGGGGATGAGCAGTTCTTC